This passage covers 16 T cell receptor beta chains from one sample sequenced in a study of T cell changes during pregnancy in multiple sclerosis. Profiled with immunoSEQ multiplex PCR; TCRdb holds only in-frame clones, not every one. The sample contains 50,000 to 70,000 clones, 80% to 95% of which appear only once. Material: peripheral blood, obtained in the second trimester of pregnancy. These receptor sequences come from a female donor with multiple sclerosis, enrolled in a pregnancy study.

V and J are TRBV2 and TRBJ2-2; the match to TRBD1 covers 8 bases. The CDR3 length is 14 residues. The germline CDR1 and CDR2 sequences are SNHLY and FYNNEI. Germline trimming cut 7 bases from V and 3 bases from J; bases unmatched to any gene: 4. CDR3 DNA sequence: TGTGCCAGCACGGGGACAGGCGACACCGGGGAGCTGTTTTTT. Translation gives CASTGTGDTGELFF.

The V and J genes are TRBV30 and TRBJ2-3; no firm D call. Trimming left V 1 base short and J 4 bases short, with 3 bases between. Germline CDR1 and CDR2: GTSNPN and SVGIG (reference sequence). The CDR3 is 11 residues long. This chain's CDR3 is CAWSAADTQYF. CDR3 sequence (DNA): TGTGCCTGGAGTGCGGCAGATACGCAGTATTTT.

This clone was seen a handful of times. The J gene is TRBJ2-7, the V gene TRBV4-1, with 10 bases lining up with TRBD2. V was pared by 6 bases and J by 2 bases, with 4 bases of the junction left unmatched. The CDR3 has 14 amino acids. Germline CDR1 reads MGHRA; CDR2 reads YSYEKL. Here the CDR3 reads CASRPTSGTYEQYF. CDR3 nucleotide sequence: TGCGCCAGCAGACCTACTAGCGGGACCTACGAGCAGTACTTC.

V is TRBV29-1 and J is TRBJ2-2; no firm D call. The CDR3 is made up of 15 amino acids. Germline V CDR1 and CDR2: SQVTM, ANQGSEA. Trimming stripped 0 bases from V and 0 bases from J, with 8 bases between. The CDR3 protein is CSVEDGLTNTGELFF. The CDR3 coding sequence is TGCAGCGTTGAAGACGGTTTGACGAACACCGGGGAGCTGTTTTTT.

The V and J genes are TRBV18 and TRBJ1-2; 8 nucleotides align to TRBD1. CDR1 is KGHSH, CDR2 LQKENI, per germline. This CDR3 has 15 amino acids. V lost 6 bases, J lost 2 bases, and 8 bases stayed unmatched. The CDR3 nucleotides read TGTGCCAGCTCCGCAGAGGGACAGGCGAACTATGGCTACACCTTC. This gives the protein CASSAEGQANYGYTF. The complete variable domain, with remaining parts taken from reference TRBV18 and TRBJ1-2, reads NAGVMQNPRHLVRRRGQEARLRCSPMKGHSHVYWYRQLPEEGLKFMVYLQKENIIDESGMPKERFSAEFPKEGPSILRIQQVVRGDSAAYFCASSAEGQANYGYTFGSGTRLTVV.

The V gene is TRBV5-4, the J gene TRBJ2-1, with TRBD2 as a possible D gene (5 bases). With 5 bases removed from V and 5 bases from J, the gap between germline ends came to 11 bases. Looked up from germline, CDR1 is SGHNT and CDR2 is YYREEE (reference sequence). The CDR3 is made up of 13 amino acids. The DNA for the CDR3 is TGTGCCAGCAGGCGGACTGCTAACAATGAGCAGTTCTTC. Amino acid sequence: CASRRTANNEQFF.

V and J are TRBV6-5 and TRBJ1-3; unclear D gene. The germline V gene encodes CDR1 MNHEY and CDR2 SVGAGI. This CDR3 spans 15 amino acids. V was clipped by 6 bases and J by 0 bases, with 12 bases between them. As DNA, the CDR3 is TGTGCCAGCAGATCCGGACGGGGCTCTGGAAACACCATATATTTT. It is translated as CASRSGRGSGNTIYF.

This chain links TRBV7-3 with TRBJ2-5, with 8 bases matching TRBD1. The V gene's germline CDR1 is SGHTA and CDR2 FQGTGA. The CDR3 extends over 15 amino acids. V dropped 1 base and J dropped 5; count of bases not matched to a gene: 6. The DNA for the CDR3 is TGTGCCAGCAGCTTAAGGACAGGGACAAAGGAGACCCAGTACTTC. It translates to CASSLRTGTKETQYF.

The V gene is TRBV14, the J gene TRBJ2-7; maybe TRBD2 (6 bases). CDR1 SGHDN and CDR2 FVKESK come from the germline V gene. CDR3 length equals 17 residues. V was clipped by 0 bases and J by 6 bases, with 21 bases between them. The chain's CDR3 is CASSQDSAGRSKGEQYF. CDR3 in DNA: TGTGCCAGCAGCCAAGATTCCGCCGGGAGAAGTAAGGGCGAGCAGTACTTC.

The genes are TRBV30 and TRBJ2-5, with TRBD2 matching 9 bases. J gave up 5 bases and V 4 bases, and 5 bases lay outside the gene matches. CDR1 is GTSNPN, CDR2 SVGIG, per germline (reference sequence). This CDR3 is 13 amino acids long. CDR3 nucleotides: TGTGCCTGGAACCGTCTAGCGGGGGAGACCCAGTACTTC. Its translation: CAWNRLAGETQYF. The complete variable domain, with remaining parts taken from reference TRBV30 and TRBJ2-5, reads SQTIHQWPATLVQPVGSPLSLECTVEGTSNPNLYWYRQAAGRGLQLLFYSVGIGQISSEVPQNLSASRPQDRQFILSSKKLLLSDSGFYLCAWNRLAGETQYFGPGTRLLVL.

The chain combines TRBV7-6 with TRBJ2-3; the D is unclear. The germline CDR1 and CDR2 sequences are SGHVS and FNYEAQ. V lost 2 bases to trimming and J lost 5 bases, with 5 bases between them. The CDR3 spans 12 residues. The CDR3 region has the DNA TGTGCCAGCAGCTTACGGTTAGATACGCAGTATTTT. Its protein is CASSLRLDTQYF.

This rearrangement joins TRBV30 to TRBJ1-2; D unclear. There are 14 residues in the CDR3. The germline V and J ends were trimmed by 2 bases and 0 bases, with 10 bases remaining between them. CDR1 and CDR2 from the germline V gene are GTSNPN and SVGIG (reference sequence). CDR3 DNA sequence: TGTGCCTGGAGTTTCTCAGGTACTAACTATGGCTACACCTTC. Its protein product is CAWSFSGTNYGYTF.

This chain connects TRBV6-6 to TRBJ1-5; tentatively, D is TRBD1 (5 bases). Trimming shortened V by 7 bases and J by 3 bases, and 16 bases separated the two germline ends. Germline V gene sequence: CDR1 MNHNY, CDR2 SVGAGI (reference sequence). The CDR3 spans 15 residues. The CDR3 DNA sequence: TGTGCCAGCACCGACCGGGGGGTCCCCAATCAGCCCCAGCATTTT. This gives the protein CASTDRGVPNQPQHF.

The J gene is TRBJ2-3, the V gene TRBV6-4; perhaps TRBD1 as D (6 bases). Deletions cut 5 bases from V and 0 bases from J, with 9 bases between. Germline V lookup: CDR1 MRHNA, CDR2 SNTAGT. CDR3 size: 14 residues. As DNA, the CDR3 is TGTGCCAGCAGTCAGGGGTCTAGCACAGATACGCAGTATTTT. The encoded protein is CASSQGSSTDTQYF.

This clone was seen only once. The V call is TRBV27, the J call TRBJ1-1; the match to TRBD1 covers 9 bases. Unmatched junction bases numbered 6, after V lost 5 bases and J lost 5 bases. This CDR3 comprises 14 residues. The germline V gene encodes CDR1 MNHEY and CDR2 SMNVEV (reference sequence). CDR3: CASSNRDRVTEAFF. The CDR3, as DNA: TGTGCCAGCAGTAACCGGGACAGGGTAACTGAAGCTTTCTTT.

This clone occurred a few times. The rearrangement joins TRBV2 to TRBJ1-5; a possible D gene is TRBD1 (6 bases). CDR1 SNHLY and CDR2 FYNNEI come from the germline V gene. The CDR3 spans 17 residues. V was pared by 0 bases and J by 1 base, with 13 bases between. The CDR3 nucleotides are TGTGCCAGCAGTGAAGCTCAGGGGAGGGCAAGCAATCAGCCCCAGCATTTT. Encoded protein: CASSEAQGRASNQPQHF.